These T cell receptor beta chains were read from a single sample in a study of cytotoxic CD8 clonotypes in ibrutinib-treated CLL. The table came from immunoSEQ multiplex PCR; TCRdb's copy has only in-frame clones and leaves some out. This sample has tens of thousands of clones; 56% occur once, and the top ten carry over 20%. The sample in question was PBMCs, obtained after 24 months of ibrutinib treatment. The receptors shown here come from a human donor with chronic lymphocytic leukemia. Both conserved end residues are part of each CDR3. D genes are given only for firm matches. Only some rows state a clone size, as once, few, many or a class for expanded clones.

j_gene	v_gene	d_gene	abundance	CDR3nt	CDR3aa
TRBJ2-7	TRBV10-3	TRBD2	NA	TGTGCCATCCGAGCGGGAGGACCAACCTACGAGCAGTACTTC	CAIRAGGPTYEQYF
TRBJ2-1	TRBV20-1	NA	once	TGCAGTGCTAGGTTCAATGAGCAGTTCTTC	CSARFNEQFF
TRBJ2-3	TRBV9	NA	NA	TGTGCCAGCAGCGTAGCGGACTACACAGATACGCAGTATTTT	CASSVADYTDTQYF
TRBJ1-2	TRBV6-5	NA	NA	TGTGCCAGCAGTCAGATGCGCAACTATGGCTACACCTTC	CASSQMRNYGYTF
TRBJ1-2	TRBV7-9	NA	NA	TGTGCCAGCAGCTTAGCGGGGAAATATGGCTACACCTTC	CASSLAGKYGYTF
TRBJ2-5	TRBV7-2	NA	NA	TGTGCCAGCAGCTTAGGGGAGACGCCCCAGTACTTC	CASSLGETPQYF
TRBJ2-1	TRBV4-2	NA	once	TGTGCCAGCAGCTCAGTCGGCCAGGGGGGCGTTAATGAGCAGTTCTTC	CASSSVGQGGVNEQFF
TRBJ1-1	TRBV5-1	NA	few	TGCGCCAGCACCACCGGACGTTCTGAAGCTTTCTTT	CASTTGRSEAFF
TRBJ1-1	TRBV18	NA	NA	TGTGCCAGCTCACCTTCTCTCACAGCGACTGAAGCTTTCTTT	CASSPSLTATEAFF
TRBJ1-4	TRBV6-1	NA	NA	TGTGCCAGCAGTGAAGTGGGACAACTGTTTTTT	CASSEVGQLFF
TRBJ2-7	TRBV7-2	TRBD1	NA	TGTGCCAGCAGCCCCGCATGGACAGGGGCGTACGAGCAGTACTTC	CASSPAWTGAYEQYF
TRBJ2-5	TRBV11-2	TRBD1	NA	TGTGCCAGCAGCTTAGACAGGGGGTGGGAGACCCAGTACTTC	CASSLDRGWETQYF
TRBJ1-6	TRBV27	NA	NA	TGTGCCAGCACCCTAAAAGGAAAAAGTAATTCACCCCTCCACTTT	CASTLKGKSNSPLHF
TRBJ1-2	TRBV6-6	NA	NA	TGTGCCAGCAGTTACATCCCGGGCACGGGCCCCTACACCTTC	CASSYIPGTGPYTF
TRBJ2-3	TRBV7-2	TRBD2	NA	TGTGCCAGCAGCATACGGGGGGGGAGCACAGATACGCAGTATTTT	CASSIRGGSTDTQYF
TRBJ2-5	TRBV29-1	TRBD2	NA	TGCAGCGGAGGACTAGCGGGGCGTGAGACCCAGTACTTC	CSGGLAGRETQYF
TRBJ1-5	TRBV28	TRBD1	NA	TGTGCCAGCAGTCCTCGCTCCGGGACAGGGGGCAAGCAGCCCCAGCATTTT	CASSPRSGTGGKQPQHF
TRBJ1-2	TRBV27	NA	NA	TGTGCCAGCAGTTTAAAGGCGGCGGCGGATGGCTACACCTTC	CASSLKAAADGYTF
TRBJ2-5	TRBV5-6	NA	NA	TGTGCCAGCAGCTTCGAAGAGACCCAGTACTTC	CASSFEETQYF
TRBJ1-5	TRBV4-2	NA	NA	TGTGCCAGCAGCCAAGGTCTCGCTCAGACGAGCAATCAGCCCCAGCATTTT	CASSQGLAQTSNQPQHF
TRBJ2-5	TRBV4-1	NA	NA	TGCGCCAGCAGCCAACAGGGGCAAGAGACCCAGTACTTC	CASSQQGQETQYF
TRBJ2-7	TRBV28	NA	few	TGTGCCAGCAGTTTGTCAGGGGCCTCCTACGAGCAGTACTTC	CASSLSGASYEQYF
TRBJ2-5	TRBV11-2	NA	NA	TGTGCCAGCAGCTTTTGGGGGGGGCGAGAGACCCAGTACTTC	CASSFWGGRETQYF
TRBJ1-3	TRBV5-1	NA	NA	TGCGCCAGCAGCTTGGCCGGACATAACGAAAACACCATATATTTT	CASSLAGHNENTIYF
TRBJ1-4	TRBV2	NA	NA	TGTGCCAGCAGTGATGGGGGTTTGCAGTATAATGAAAAACTGTTTTTT	CASSDGGLQYNEKLFF
TRBJ2-7	TRBV27	TRBD2	few	TGTGCCAGCAGCCCTTTTGGGCGGGGGACCTACGAGCAGTACTTC	CASSPFGRGTYEQYF
TRBJ1-1	TRBV30	NA	NA	TGTGCCTGGCAGGGGTACACTGAAGCTTTCTTT	CAWQGYTEAFF
TRBJ2-4	TRBV29-1	TRBD1	NA	TGCAGCGTTGTAGGGACAGGGGGCTACATTCAGTACTTC	CSVVGTGGYIQYF
TRBJ2-3	TRBV5-1	NA	NA	TGCGCCACCGCGGCGAGCCCCAAATCGGGAGATACGCAGTATTTT	CATAASPKSGDTQYF
TRBJ2-3	TRBV5-8	NA	NA	TGTGCCAGCACCATCAAAGGGGGGGATAACGCTGATACGCAGTATTTT	CASTIKGGDNADTQYF
TRBJ1-2	TRBV28	NA	many	TGTGCCAGCACCGAGCGCGCCGGCGTTTCCTATGGCTACACCTTC	CASTERAGVSYGYTF
TRBJ1-5	TRBV19	NA	NA	TGTGCCAGCATTAGGGAGGGGAATCAGCCCCAGCATTTT	CASIREGNQPQHF